What follows are 28 T cell receptor beta chains derived from one specimen sequenced in a study of CXCR4 blockade with PD-1 therapy in pancreatic cancer. Here immunoSEQ multiplex PCR was the method, and the copy in TCRdb shows in-frame clones only, minus some. Of about 8,100 clones listed, less than 75% are singletons. Sequencing was done on a sample of tumor tissue. These receptors all stem from a human donor with pancreatic ductal adenocarcinoma.

The CDR3 here is CASSRGDRGPLGNTIYF. DNA for the CDR3: TGTGCCAGCAGCCGAGGCGACAGGGGGCCGCTCGGAAACACCATATATTTT. The gene calls are TRBV14 and TRBJ1-3; 10 nucleotides agree with TRBD1. The V gene's germline CDR1 is SGHDN and CDR2 FVKESK. J was trimmed by 4 bases and V by 4 bases; bases with no gene match: 10. This CDR3 comprises 17 residues.

The chain links TRBV19 to TRBJ2-7; a weak D match, TRBD1 (6 bases). This CDR3 region has 13 residues. Deletions cut 5 bases from V and 3 bases from J, with 11 bases between. The germline CDR1 and CDR2 sequences are LNHDA and SQIVND (reference sequence). The CDR3 is CASSLQGGYEQYF. The CDR3 DNA is TGTGCCAGTAGTTTACAGGGTGGCTACGAGCAGTACTTC.

The rearrangement links TRBV6-8 to TRBJ1-2; 10 bases match TRBD1. This CDR3 spans 13 amino acids. V shed 10 bases and J 5 bases; nucleotides not matched to a gene: 7. Germline CDR1 reads MNHGY; CDR2 reads SAAAGT. Here the CDR3 reads CATRGQGPYGYTF. The CDR3, as DNA: TGTGCCACTCGGGGACAGGGGCCGTATGGCTACACCTTC.

The genes are TRBV30 and TRBJ1-1, with no clear D. The CDR3 length is 12 residues. Germline lookup yields CDR1 GTSNPN and CDR2 SVGIG (reference sequence). Trimming removed 1 base from V and 4 bases from J, with 7 bases in between. The CDR3 DNA reads TGTGCCTGGAGTGAATGGGGCACTGAAGCTTTCTTT. Encoded protein: CAWSEWGTEAFF.

This chain connects TRBV19 to TRBJ1-1, with 11 bases lining up with TRBD1. V dropped 3 bases and J dropped 5; count of bases not matched to a gene: 5. This CDR3 has 15 amino acids. Germline CDR1 is LNHDA and CDR2 is SQIVND (reference sequence). The CDR3 DNA reads TGTGCCAGTAGTATCGGACAGGGGGCGCGTACTGAAGCTTTCTTT. This translates into CASSIGQGARTEAFF.

This clone has only a few counts. The rearrangement links TRBV6-8 to TRBJ2-2, with a weak D call TRBD2 (5 bases). Germline assignment: CDR1 MNHGY and CDR2 SAAAGT. The V gene lost 5 bases and the J gene lost 3 bases, with 7 bases spanning the gap. This CDR3 has 13 amino acids. Here the CDR3 reads CASSDGDTGELFF. The CDR3 DNA reads as TGTGCCAGCAGTGACGGGGACACCGGGGAGCTGTTTTTT.

This clone has only a few counts. The chain joins TRBV6-7 to TRBJ1-2; possible D gene TRBD1, 6 bases. TRBV6-7 is an open reading frame whose function is uncertain. The CDR3 is 15 residues long. The V and J ends lost 5 bases and 2 bases respectively, with 15 bases between them. Here the CDR3 DNA reads TGTGCCAGCAGTCAGCCGAACAGGGAAAACTATGGCTACACCTTC. Its protein product is CASSQPNRENYGYTF.

This chain joins TRBV19 and TRBJ2-4; D is unclear. Germline CDR1 reads LNHDA; CDR2 reads SQIVND (reference sequence). With 4 bases removed from V and 1 base from J, the gap between germline ends came to 11 bases. This CDR3 contains 15 residues. In DNA, the CDR3 is TGTGCCAGTAGTAGAGGCGGTTTGGCCAAAAACATTCAGTACTTC. Residues: CASSRGGLAKNIQYF.

V gene TRBV7-7 combines with J gene TRBJ2-2, with 7 bases identical to TRBD1. V was clipped by 4 bases and J by 7 bases; unmatched bases: 6. The CDR3 has 14 amino acids. Germline V gene sequence: CDR1 SSHAT, CDR2 FNYEAQ (reference sequence). For the CDR3, the DNA is TGTGCCAGCAGCTACCGAGGACAGGACGGGGAGCTGTTTTTT. Translating it yields CASSYRGQDGELFF.

V gene TRBV5-1 combines with J gene TRBJ2-2; TRBD2 matches at 7 bases. Trimming cost V 4 bases and J 1 base; bases outside gene matches: 4. This CDR3 contains 15 residues. In germline, CDR1 is SGHRS, CDR2 YFSETQ. The CDR3 region is CASSPGGENTGELFF. In DNA form, the CDR3 reads TGCGCCAGCAGCCCTGGGGGGGAGAACACCGGGGAGCTGTTTTTT. Complete variable domain (other parts from reference TRBV5-1 and TRBJ2-2): KAGVTQTPRYLIKTRGQQVTLSCSPISGHRSVSWYQQTPGQGLQFLFEYFSETQRNKGNFPGRFSGRQFSNSRSEMNVSTLELGDSALYLCASSPGGENTGELFFGEGSRLTVL.

On this clone: Relative to the germline gene, one junction end is altered; a read error may explain this. CDR3 sequence: CTSSHPGGTAQSNTGELFF. Written as DNA, the CDR3 is TGTACCAGCAGCCACCCGGGGGGGACAGCCCAATCGAACACCGGGGAGCTGTTTTTT. The V call is TRBV7-7, the J call TRBJ2-2; the D gene is possibly TRBD2 (8 bases). The CDR3 has 19 amino acids. Germline CDR1 SSHAT, CDR2 FNYEAQ (reference sequence).

The chain employs TRBV23-1 and TRBJ2-1, with a tentative D call TRBD2 (7 bases). TRBV23-1 is designated an ORF whose function remains uncertain. The CDR3 totals 15 residues. Deletions cut 6 bases from V and 4 bases from J, with 16 bases between. CDR3: CASSQGGGAYNEQFF. CDR3 sequence (DNA): TGCGCCAGCAGCCAAGGGGGGGGCGCTTACAATGAGCAGTTCTTC.

For the CDR3, the DNA is TGTGCCACCAGTGTGAGAAAGGGGGCAGGTCTCTATGGCTACACCTTC. This sequence encodes CATSVRKGAGLYGYTF. This chain links TRBV15 with TRBJ1-2; TRBD1 agrees at 7 bases. The CDR3 has 16 amino acids. Germline CDR1 is LNHNV and CDR2 is YYDKDF (reference sequence). Trimming at V came to 6 bases and at J to 4 bases, leaving 14 bases not matched to a gene.

CDR3 sequence (DNA): TGTGCCACCAGCAGAGACCCAATCAGCCGGGGACGGGGCTACACCTTC. Amino acids: CATSRDPISRGRGYTF. The chain joins TRBV15 to TRBJ1-2; TRBD1 is a possible D gene (5 bases). The CDR3 consists of 16 residues. Germline values: CDR1 LNHNV, CDR2 YYDKDF (reference sequence). Trimming stripped 0 bases from V and 8 bases from J, with 19 bases between.

This clone came up once. The CDR3 here is CASRSTRGAGGLRAQETQYF. CDR3 bases: TGTGCCAGCAGATCGACGAGGGGAGCGGGAGGGCTGAGGGCCCAAGAGACCCAGTACTTC. This chain joins TRBV28 and TRBJ2-5, with 10 bases aligning to TRBD2. Germline V gene sequence: CDR1 MDHEN, CDR2 SYDVKM. The CDR3 spans 20 residues. V lost 6 bases, J lost 1 base, and 20 bases stayed unmatched.

The rearrangement links TRBV19 to TRBJ2-4; either TRBD1 or TRBD2 may fit D (7 bases each). V lost 4 bases, J lost 7 bases, and 11 bases lay in between. CDR1 LNHDA and CDR2 SQIVND come from the germline V gene (reference sequence). CDR3 length: 13 amino acids. The CDR3 bases are TGTGCCAGTAGTAATCAGGGGGGGAACATTCAGTACTTC. The encoded protein is CASSNQGGNIQYF. Combining the CDR3 with reference TRBV19 and TRBJ2-4 gives the whole variable domain DGGITQSPKYLFRKEGQNVTLSCEQNLNHDAMYWYRQDPGQGLRLIYYSQIVNDFQKGDIAEGYSVSREKKESFPLTVTSAQKNPTAFYLCASSNQGGNIQYFGAGTRLSVL.

The genes are TRBV29-1 and TRBJ2-5; D is ambiguous. Germline V gene lookup returns CDR1 SQVTM and CDR2 ANQGSEA. The CDR3 contains 14 residues. With 4 bases removed from V and 4 bases from J, the gap between germline ends came to 16 bases. The CDR3 DNA is TGCAGCGTTGCCCATCTCGGACCCGGAGAGACCCAGTACTTC. Translation: CSVAHLGPGETQYF.

The chain links TRBV28 to TRBJ2-5, with TRBD2 as a possible D gene (5 bases). This CDR3 has 16 residues. Trimming pared 2 bases from V and 2 bases from J, leaving 15 bases between. CDR1 MDHEN and CDR2 SYDVKM come from the germline V gene. For the CDR3, the DNA is TGTGCCAGCAGTTTACGTACCTTTAGCGCGCAAGAGACCCAGTACTTC. Translating it yields CASSLRTFSAQETQYF.

This rearrangement joins TRBV25-1 to TRBJ1-4; 10 nucleotides align to TRBD1. Germline CDR1 is MGHDK and CDR2 is SYGVNS. The length of the CDR3 is 15 residues. V shed 6 bases and J 2 bases; nucleotides not matched to a gene: 3. The CDR3 loop is CASRGTGVTNEKLFF. CDR3 bases: TGTGCCAGCAGGGGGACAGGGGTGACTAATGAAAAACTGTTTTTT.

This clone was observed a handful of times. This chain uses TRBV6-8 with TRBJ2-6; 10 bases align to TRBD1. The J segment lost 0 bases and the V segment lost 11 bases, leaving 7 bases of the junction unmatched. Germline V gene lookup returns CDR1 MNHGY and CDR2 SAAAGT. The length of the CDR3 is 16 residues. The CDR3 here is CAVTGTGVSGANVLTF. CDR3 coding DNA: TGTGCCGTTACCGGGACAGGGGTCTCTGGGGCCAACGTCCTGACTTTC.

This clone was recorded a few times. This chain joins TRBV12-2 and TRBJ2-7; the table gives TRBD1 as D, unverified against the DNA. TRBV12-2 represents a pseudogene. CDR3 length: 14 amino acids. The CDR3 spells CASRPTGGADEQYF. The CDR3 coding sequence is TGTGCAAGTCGCCCTACAGGGGGCGCGGACGAGCAGTACTTC.

This clone was found a few times. The CDR3 sequence: CASSVGSGTEAFF. The CDR3 nucleotides read TGTGCCAGCAGCGTAGGGTCGGGCACTGAAGCTTTCTTT. The chain combines TRBV9 with TRBJ1-1; D unclear. V was clipped by 0 bases and J by 4 bases, with 7 bases between them. CDR1 is SGDLS, CDR2 YYNGEE, per germline. The CDR3 loop spans 13 amino acids.

V gene TRBV30 combines with J gene TRBJ2-2; D call uncertain. V lost 3 bases to trimming and J lost 7 bases, with 9 bases between them. The CDR3 spans 12 residues. Germline loops: CDR1 GTSNPN, CDR2 SVGIG (reference sequence). As DNA, the CDR3 is TGTGCCTGGAGCCAGGTGGTCGGGGAGCTGTTTTTT. It encodes CAWSQVVGELFF.

J is TRBJ2-4 and V is TRBV19; the D gene is possibly TRBD2 (5 bases). Germline V gene sequence: CDR1 LNHDA, CDR2 SQIVND (reference sequence). Trimming took off 3 bases at V and 5 bases at J, with 14 bases between the two ends. This CDR3 is 15 amino acids long. The CDR3 region is CASSIGRGRENIQYF. The CDR3 DNA reads TGTGCCAGTAGTATCGGCAGAGGGCGGGAAAACATTCAGTACTTC. Together with reference TRBV19 and TRBJ2-4, the CDR3 gives the full variable domain: DGGITQSPKYLFRKEGQNVTLSCEQNLNHDAMYWYRQDPGQGLRLIYYSQIVNDFQKGDIAEGYSVSREKKESFPLTVTSAQKNPTAFYLCASSIGRGRENIQYFGAGTRLSVL.

The rearrangement uses TRBV15 and TRBJ2-6, with a weak D call TRBD2 (6 bases). V lost 2 bases and J lost 0, with 14 bases in between. This CDR3 spans 18 amino acids. The germline CDR1 and CDR2 sequences are LNHNV and YYDKDF (reference sequence). The CDR3 is CATSRKGGVLSGANVLTF. DNA for the CDR3: TGTGCCACCAGCAGAAAAGGCGGGGTGCTCTCTGGGGCCAACGTCCTGACTTTC.

This clone was seen more than once but under ten times. The chain carries TRBV19 and TRBJ2-4; 7 bases are a match to TRBD2. The CDR3 has 16 amino acids. Unmatched junction bases numbered 12, after V lost 5 bases and J lost 5 bases. Germline CDR1 LNHDA, CDR2 SQIVND (reference sequence). CDR3 bases: TGTGCCAGTAGTGCTCGGGGAGCGGGAAGGGAAAACATTCAGTACTTC. This encodes CASSARGAGRENIQYF.

This clone was recorded a few times. The chain couples TRBV6-8 to TRBJ2-7; TRBD2 matches 8 bases. The CDR3 sequence is 16 residues long. V was clipped by 5 bases and J by 6 bases; unmatched bases: 15. CDR1 is MNHGY and CDR2 is SAAAGT in the germline V gene. CDR3 in DNA: TGTGCCAGCAGTGTATACTTCAGCGGGAGCAACCTCGAGCAGTACTTC. Translated, it gives CASSVYFSGSNLEQYF.

This rearrangement joins TRBV15 to TRBJ2-4; 10 bases are shared with TRBD1. The germline gives CDR1 LNHNV, CDR2 YYDKDF (reference sequence). The CDR3 spans 15 residues. Trimming cost V 5 bases and J 4 bases; bases outside gene matches: 5. In DNA, the CDR3 is TGTGCCACCAGCGTGGGACAGGGGAGGAAAAACATTCAGTACTTC. It specifies CATSVGQGRKNIQYF.